The clone carrying this TCR beta chain was observed a handful of times. Under the authors' procedure: Estimates of nucleated cell counts were drawn from the amplification of reference gene primers. Here immunoSEQ multiplex PCR was the method, and the copy in TCRdb shows in-frame clones only, minus some. V and J calls plus clone size are reproduced from that table; the DNA served to infer D and trimming. The sample includes over 400,000 clones, roughly nine tenths of them seen just once. These data belong to a study of blood T cell repertoires in COVID-19. Germline CDR1 WSHSY, CDR2 SAAADI. V dropped 2 bases and J dropped 7 bases, with 15 bases sitting between them. This CDR3 is 16 amino acids long.

Sequencing was carried out using PBMCs or T cells enriched from blood (not recorded which). This clonotype was sampled from a woman aged 55-69 years who had recovered from COVID-19. The genes are TRBV10-2 and TRBJ1-6, with a weak D call TRBD1 (6 bases). CDR3 sequence reads: CASSEGGAWVNSPLHF. CDR3 nucleotide sequence: TGCGCCAGCAGTGAGGGGGGCGCCTGGGTGAATTCACCCCTCCACTTT.